This is a list of T cell receptor beta chains from one sample in a study of OX40 agonist ivuxolimab in advanced cancers. Assay used: immunoSEQ multiplex PCR; TCRdb lists only in-frame clones, some missing. The repertoire holds around 40,000 clones, 65% to 85% seen once, with around 21% in the top ten. The starting material was CD4+ or CD8+ T cells sorted from blood, obtained in a trial of the OX40 agonist ivuxolimab. The receptors come from an adult with an advanced solid tumor such as melanoma, head and neck, liver or kidney cancer. Both conserved end residues are part of each CDR3. A D gene is named only where the DNA matches it firmly. Size tells how often a clone was seen (once, few, many) or the class of an expanded clone, and some rows leave it out.

.,TRBJ2-6,TRBV5-1,.,TGCGCCAGCAGTGCATCTGGGGCCAACGTCCTGACTTTC,CASSASGANVLTF
.,TRBJ1-2,TRBV30,.,TGTGCCTGGAGTGTAAGCAGGGCCGGTGGCTACACCTTC,CAWSVSRAGGYTF
.,TRBJ1-2,TRBV27,.,TGTGCCAGCAGTAGAAGGGGGAGCGATGGCTACACCTTC,CASSRRGSDGYTF
TRBD1,TRBJ1-2,TRBV28,.,TGTGCCAGCAGCCTGGGACAGTCTATATTCAGCTACACCTTC,CASSLGQSIFSYTF
TRBD1,TRBJ1-2,TRBV10-3,once,TGTGCCATCAGGGGACAGGGCCGAGGCTACACCTTC,CAIRGQGRGYTF
TRBD1,TRBJ1-5,TRBV28,.,TGTGCCAGCAGTGTACGACAGGGGGCCAGGAGGGGCAATCAGCCCCAGCATTTT,CASSVRQGARRGNQPQHF
TRBD1,TRBJ2-3,TRBV10-3,.,TGTGCCATAACGGCCGGGACAGGGACAGATACGCAGTATTTT,CAITAGTGTDTQYF
TRBD1,TRBJ1-1,TRBV28,few,TGTGCCAGCTCCCCCCAGGGACAGTTAAACACTGAAGCTTTCTTT,CASSPQGQLNTEAFF
.,TRBJ1-4,TRBV5-1,.,TGCGCCAGCAGCTTTAATAACAGAAATGAAAAACTGTTTTTT,CASSFNNRNEKLFF
.,TRBJ2-5,TRBV2,.,TGTGCCAGCAGTGAAAGGGAGACCCAGTACTTC,CASSERETQYF
TRBD2,TRBJ2-1,TRBV5-1,.,TGCGCCAGCAGCTTGGGGTTTAGCGGGGTCTACAATGAGCAGTTCTTC,CASSLGFSGVYNEQFF
.,TRBJ1-1,TRBV5-1,.,TGCGCCAGCAGCTTGGGGGGAGGCCGCACTGAAGCTTTCTTT,CASSLGGGRTEAFF
.,TRBJ1-4,TRBV2,.,TGTGCCAGCTTCGCGGAGGGAGGAGCAACTAATGAAAAACTGTTTTTT,CASFAEGGATNEKLFF
.,TRBJ2-2,TRBV4-3,.,TGCGCCAGCAGCCAAGAGTTCGGTCTAACGAACACCGGGGAGCTGTTTTTT,CASSQEFGLTNTGELFF
.,TRBJ2-2,TRBV5-6,.,TGTGCCAGCAGCTCACTTGGGACCGGGGAGCTGTTTTTT,CASSSLGTGELFF
TRBD2,TRBJ2-1,TRBV28,few,TGTGCCAGCACTCGGACTAGCGGGGGAGTCAATGAGCAGTTCTTC,CASTRTSGGVNEQFF
TRBD1,TRBJ2-3,TRBV5-1,.,TGCGCCAGCAGAGGACAGGGTACAGATACGCAGTATTTT,CASRGQGTDTQYF
.,TRBJ2-3,TRBV6-6,few,TGTGCCAGCAGTTACTCTCAGAGCACAGATACGCAGTATTTT,CASSYSQSTDTQYF
.,TRBJ2-4,TRBV11-2,.,TGTGCCAGCAGCTTAGGGACAGCCAAAAACATTCAGTACTTC,CASSLGTAKNIQYF
TRBD1,TRBJ2-3,TRBV6-5,few,TGTGCCAGCAGTAGAACAGGGGTGGGCACAGATACGCAGTATTTT,CASSRTGVGTDTQYF
.,TRBJ1-1,TRBV18,.,TGTGCCAGCTCACCAAGTGGAACGAACACTGAAGCTTTCTTT,CASSPSGTNTEAFF
TRBD1,TRBJ2-1,TRBV9,.,TGTGCCAGCAGCGTAGGGACAGGCTACAATGAGCAGTTCTTC,CASSVGTGYNEQFF
.,TRBJ2-7,TRBV28,.,TGTGCCAGTAAGCCCGGAGGGCCCCCCTACGAGCAGTACTTC,CASKPGGPPYEQYF
TRBD2,TRBJ2-2,TRBV14,.,TGTGCCAACCAACTAGCGGGAGCCTCCGGGGAGCTGTTTTTT,CANQLAGASGELFF
TRBD1,TRBJ2-7,TRBV18,.,TGTGCCAGCTCGTATAGTACAGGGGACGAGCAGTACTTC,CASSYSTGDEQYF